These 22 T cell receptor beta chains came from one sample sequenced in a study of tumor-infiltrating lymphocytes in primary liver carcinoma. Unsorted bulk tissue of roughly 18-32 mg yielded co-extracted RNA and DNA. Synthesis of TCR beta cDNA was carried out from 500 ng total RNA with a constant-region primer. It was through three nested multiplex PCR rounds of slightly modified ARM-PCR that TCR beta libraries arose. TRBV1-TRBV30 forward and Cbeta reverse primers drove the first two approximately 11-cycle rounds. TCRdb reprocessed the multiplex PCR reads via MiXCR and lists one record per CDR3 protein. The sample has around 190,000 distinct CDR3 sequences, just under 85% seen once. Material for sequencing was tumor tissue from primary liver carcinoma. Source of these receptors: a man aged 40-49 years with primary liver carcinoma and hepatitis B virus infection.

The chain recombines TRBV12-3 or TRBV12-4 with TRBJ2-5; tentatively, D is TRBD2 (5 bases). The V and J ends lost 1 base and 3 bases respectively, with 12 bases between them. The CDR3 consists of 15 residues. CDR3 region: CASSLDPGIEETQYF. Written as DNA, the CDR3 is TGTGCCAGCAGTTTAGATCCCGGGATAGAAGAGACCCAGTACTTC.

With respect to this clonotype: At one end, the junction sequence differs from germline, possibly due to a read error. V gene TRBV12-3 or TRBV12-4 combines with J gene TRBJ2-7; D is unresolved. The CDR3 runs to 11 residues. CDR3 protein: CTSSQSLKQYF. The CDR3 bases are TGTACCAGCAGTCAGTCTCTGAAGCAGTACTTC.

The sample holds many counts of this clonotype. V and J are TRBV12-3 or TRBV12-4 and TRBJ2-3; D is undetermined. The CDR3 runs 12 residues. V was clipped by 5 bases and J by 6 bases, with 9 bases between them. In DNA form, the CDR3 reads TGTGCCAGCAGTCCCTTCGGTGATACGCAGTATTTT. Protein: CASSPFGDTQYF.

With regard to this clonotype: The conserved final phenylalanine or tryptophan is absent from the CDR3, which likely points to a read error. The V call is TRBV5-6, the J call TRBJ1-5; TRBD1 aligns across 7 bases. There are 14 residues in the CDR3. The germline V gene has CDR1 SGHDT and CDR2 YYEEEE. The V and J ends lost 4 bases and 4 bases, in that order; junction bases with no gene match: 5. As DNA, the CDR3 is TGTGCCAGCAGCACTCAGGGGGGAAATCAGCCCCAGCATTAT. Amino acids: CASSTQGGNQPQHY.

Concerning this clonotype itself: One junction end does not reproduce the germline sequence, and a read error may be involved. V is TRBV10-3 and J is TRBJ2-6; D is perhaps TRBD1 or TRBD2 (5 bases each). The CDR3 contains 18 residues. Germline V CDR1 and CDR2: ENHRY, SYGVKD. This chain's CDR3 is CAISGSRAADSGANVLSF. CDR3 sequence (DNA): TGTGCCATCAGTGGTTCGAGGGCGGCAGACTCTGGGGCCAACGTCCTGAGTTTC.

In its sample, this clonotype was seen a few times. With a much larger clone just one base away, this may be a read error. The chain links TRBV6-2 or TRBV6-3 to TRBJ2-7; D is unclear. CDR3 length: 16 amino acids. Per the germline V gene, CDR1 is MNHEY and CDR2 is SVGEGT. The CDR3 region has the DNA TGTACCAGCAGTTACTCAGGTCAGACCCTTCTCTTGGAGCAGTACTTC. Amino acid sequence: CTSSYSGQTLLLEQYF.

A remark on this clonotype: It may be a read error: a sequence one base away is much more abundant. The chain employs TRBV24-1 and TRBJ1-5; unclear D gene. This CDR3 is built from 16 residues. V was cut by 4 bases and J by 1 base, with 13 bases left in between. The germline CDR1 and CDR2 sequences are KGHDR and SFDVKD. CDR3 sequence: CATSDSTIASNQPQHF. CDR3 sequence (DNA): TGTGCCACCAGTGACTCGACAATTGCGAGCAATCAGCCCCAGCATTTT.

This clonotype showed up many times. The V call is TRBV6-1, the J call TRBJ2-1; D is unresolved. Trimming took 5 bases from V and 4 from J, leaving 15 bases between them. Germline CDR1 is MNHNS and CDR2 is SASEGT. The CDR3 spans 15 residues. This CDR3 reads CASSREDGSYNEQFF. The CDR3 nucleotides are TGTGCCAGCAGTCGAGAGGACGGGTCATACAATGAGCAGTTCTTC.

About this clonotype itself: The CDR3 does not close with the conserved phenylalanine or tryptophan, likely indicating a read error. The CDR3 loop is CASSLRWTGKSEQYL. CDR3 bases: TGTGCCAGCAGCTTACGATGGACAGGGAAAAGCGAGCAGTACTTG. The chain couples TRBV11-2 to TRBJ2-7; TRBD1 matches at 8 bases. J lost 6 bases, V lost 2 bases, and 9 bases had no gene match. Germline V lookup: CDR1 SGHAT, CDR2 FQNNGV. This CDR3 has 15 residues.

A word on this clonotype: Without the conserved terminal phenylalanine or tryptophan, this CDR3 likely stems from a read error. This chain uses TRBV6-2 or TRBV6-3 with TRBJ2-2, with TRBD1 matching over 7 bases. This CDR3 spans 16 amino acids. The junction had 8 bases not matched to a gene; V was cut back by 4 bases and J by 3 bases. CDR1 and CDR2 (germline): MNHEY, SVGEGT. Here the CDR3 reads CASSFEQGVHTGELFS. CDR3 nucleotide sequence: TGTGCCAGCAGTTTTGAGCAGGGGGTACACACCGGGGAGCTGTTTTCT.

Of note for this clonotype: A read error may account for a junction end that differs from germline. This chain connects TRBV10-3 to TRBJ2-7, with a possible D match to TRBD2 (6 bases). This CDR3 has 15 amino acids. Germline-derived CDR1 and CDR2 are ENHRY and SYGVKD. CDR3 sequence reads: CAISALGGNSYERYF. The DNA for the CDR3 is TGTGCCATCAGTGCTTTGGGCGGGAACTCCTACGAGCGGTACTTC.

For this clonotype: The junction departs from the called germline gene at one end, perhaps through a read error. The rearrangement links TRBV29-1 to TRBJ2-2; D tentatively reads TRBD1 or TRBD2 (7 bases each). CDR3 size: 14 residues. Germline assignment: CDR1 SQVTM and CDR2 ANQGSEA. The CDR3 region is CSALEGANSGELLF. The CDR3 coding sequence is TGCAGCGCCCTAGAGGGGGCGAACAGCGGGGAGCTGTTATTT.

The chain couples TRBV29-1 to TRBJ2-1; 7 bases align to TRBD1. Germline CDR1 SQVTM, CDR2 ANQGSEA. J lost 8 bases, V lost 6 bases, and 10 bases had no gene match. CDR3 length equals 13 residues. The CDR3 DNA follows: TGCAGCGTCTTGGGCCCTGGACAGGATGAGCAGTTCTTC. This sequence encodes CSVLGPGQDEQFF.

V is TRBV4-2 and J is TRBJ1-2; D might be TRBD1 (6 bases). The V gene's germline CDR1 is LGHNA and CDR2 YNFKEQ. The CDR3 length is 15 residues. CDR3 sequence reads: CASRQSGAGVYGYTF. DNA for the CDR3: TGTGCTAGTAGACAATCGGGGGCCGGGGTCTATGGCTACACCTTC.

About this clonotype itself: Relative to the germline gene, one junction end is altered; a read error may explain this. The chain carries TRBV4-2 and TRBJ2-7; D remains unclear. Germline CDR1 LGHNA, CDR2 YNFKEQ. The length of the CDR3 is 12 residues. DNA of the CDR3: TGTGCCAGTAGCCCAGATGCCCACGAGCAGTACTTC. Translation gives CASSPDAHEQYF.

The chain carries TRBV11-2 and TRBJ2-7; 8 nucleotides match TRBD2. The CDR3 is 20 amino acids. Trimming cost V 3 bases and J 4 bases; bases outside gene matches: 23. Germline V gene lookup returns CDR1 SGHAT and CDR2 FQNNGV. CDR3 coding DNA: TGTGCCAGCAGCTTGAGGGAGGGGAGGTCTAGCGGGCTCTGCTCGTACGAGCAGTACTTC. It yields the protein CASSLREGRSSGLCSYEQYF.

Comments on this clonotype: One end of the junction fails to match germline, which may point to a read error. The chain couples TRBV4-1 to TRBJ2-1, with a possible D match to TRBD1 (7 bases). CDR3 size: 10 residues. Germline values: CDR1 MGHRA, CDR2 YSYEKL. The CDR3 DNA follows: TGCACCAGCAGTGCGGGACAGCAGTCCTTC. It yields the protein CTSSAGQQSF.

Of note for this clonotype: Mismatch with germline at one junction end may stem from a read error. The chain joins TRBV6-1 to TRBJ2-1; D possibly matches TRBD1 or TRBD2 (6 bases each). This CDR3 is built from 15 residues. Per germline, CDR1 MNHNS and CDR2 SASEGT. CDR3 DNA sequence: TGTGCCAGCAGAGGACGACTAGAGGGGGACAATGATCAGTTCTTC. Its translation: CASRGRLEGDNDQFF.

As concerns this clonotype: A much larger clonotype is one base distant, so this may be a read error. This chain joins TRBV28 and TRBJ2-3; 12 positions match TRBD2. CDR1 MDHEN and CDR2 SYDVKM come from the germline V gene. This CDR3 spans 18 amino acids. The CDR3 spells CASSGLAGTFSSIDTQYF. The CDR3 DNA sequence: TGTGCCAGCAGTGGACTAGCGGGAACCTTCTCTAGCATAGATACGCAGTATTTT.

The chain employs TRBV12-5 and TRBJ2-7; D possibly corresponds to TRBD2 (5 bases). The germline gives CDR1 LGHNT, CDR2 FRNRAP. CDR3 length equals 13 residues. In nucleotides, the CDR3 is TGTGACAGTGAGTGGACTGGTTCCTACGAGCAGTACTTC. Protein: CDSEWTGSYEQYF. Full variable domain (remainder filled in from reference TRBV12-5 and TRBJ2-7): DARVTQTPRHKVTEMGQEVTMRCQPILGHNTVFWYRQTMMQGLELLAYFRNRAPLDDSGMPKDRFSAEMPDATLATLKIQPSEPRDSAVYFCDSEWTGSYEQYFGPGTRLTVT.

Turning to this clonotype: A read error may produce the germline difference seen at one junction end. The rearrangement uses TRBV4-3 and TRBJ2-3, with 7 bases lining up with TRBD2. The CDR3 is 16 amino acids. Germline CDR1 LGHNA, CDR2 YSLEER. CDR3 DNA sequence: TGCGCCAGCAACCAAGAGCTAAGCGGGGAGCCAGATACGCAGTATTTT. Its translation is CASNQELSGEPDTQYF.

The CDR3: CASSYTAGTANSPLHF. CDR3 in DNA: TGTGCCAGCAGCTACACCGCCGGGACAGCGAACTCACCCCTCCACTTT. V is TRBV11-2 and J is TRBJ1-6, with 7 bases that match TRBD1. Germline CDR1 and CDR2: SGHAT and FQNNGV. This CDR3 has 16 amino acids. J gave up 10 bases and V 4 bases, and 13 bases lay outside the gene matches.